Reported below is one T cell receptor (beta chain). As yet, its antigen is unknown. Germline V lookup: CDR1 SGDLS, CDR2 YYNGEE. CDR3 length: 15 amino acids. V gave up 0 bases and J gave up 3 bases, with 11 bases separating them. These data originate in a study of brain T cells in children with intractable seizures. Sequenced by immunoSEQ multiplex PCR; TCRdb stores in-frame clones only, minus some. The sample yields approximately 330,000 clones, nearly 95% seen once. As for time point: blood from clinic visit 5 months post-surgery; TSC patient then seizure free. Study-level results: Only CDR3 sequence similarity suggested viral specificity, without known HCMV serostatus. Pre-surgery blood may have been undersampled, hiding some clones.

The chain links TRBV9 to TRBJ2-3, with D possibly matching TRBD2 (7 bases). The source was peripheral blood, collected 4 to 5 months after surgery. The source is a boy younger than two with tuberous sclerosis and intractable seizures. In DNA form, the CDR3 reads TGTGCCAGCAGCGTAGGCGGGGGCCAAACAGATACGCAGTATTTT. This translates into CASSVGGGQTDTQYF.